Included here is one TCR beta chain sequence, with context. Its antigen is as yet unknown. Indicated time point: week 47, end of study. Each vaccine dose was 300 ug of mutant IDH1 20-mer peptide, with topical imiquimod. The data are from a study of a mutant IDH1 vaccine in newly diagnosed glioma. Data came from immunoSEQ multiplex PCR; TCRdb stores just in-frame clones and leaves some out. Of under 30,000 clones listed, 80% to 85% are singletons. The receptor comes from a man aged 40-49 years with glioma. The specimen comprised PBMCs, sampled from a glioma patient whose treatment included an IDH1 peptide vaccine.

The DNA for the CDR3 is TGTGCCAGCTCACCACCGGGCAGGGATAATGAAAAACTGTTTTTT. Translating gives CASSPPGRDNEKLFF. The V and J genes are TRBV18 and TRBJ1-4; maybe TRBD1 (5 bases). With 0 bases removed from V and 4 bases from J, the gap between germline ends came to 9 bases. CDR1 KGHSH and CDR2 LQKENI come from the germline V gene. This CDR3 spans 15 amino acids.